Listed below are T cell receptor beta chains from one sample, sequenced in a study of blood T cell repertoires in COVID-19. Here immunoSEQ multiplex PCR was the method, and the copy in TCRdb shows in-frame clones only, minus some. The sample records a few hundred thousand clones, 70% to 90% being singletons. The sample consisted of peripheral blood. The source is a man aged 18 to 29 with active or convalescent COVID-19. The CDR3 runs from the conserved cysteine through the conserved F or W. D genes are given only for firm matches. Clone size is given for some rows only: seen once, a few or many times, or a class if the clone is expanded.

v_gene	abundance	j_gene	d_gene	CDR3aa	CDR3nt
TRBV19	-	TRBJ2-3	TRBD2	CASSIVAGEADTQYF	TGTGCCAGTAGTATAGTCGCGGGAGAGGCAGATACGCAGTATTTT
TRBV6-5	-	TRBJ1-3	TRBD1	CASNGLGQGPNTIYF	TGTGCCAGCAACGGTCTGGGACAGGGGCCCAACACCATATATTTT
TRBV2	-	TRBJ2-7	TRBD2	CASRVLQREGRVYEQYF	TGTGCCAGCAGGGTTCTTCAGCGGGAGGGCCGTGTCTACGAGCAGTACTTC
TRBV24-1	-	TRBJ1-5	-	CATSVGIGNQPQHF	TGTGCCACCAGTGTGGGCATAGGAAATCAGCCCCAGCATTTT
TRBV5-1	few	TRBJ2-7	TRBD1	CASSSTGQPYEQYF	TGCGCCAGCAGCTCCACGGGACAGCCTTACGAGCAGTACTTC
TRBV5-1	-	TRBJ1-6	-	CASAEGPNSPLHF	TGCGCCAGCGCAGAGGGCCCTAATTCACCCCTCCACTTT
TRBV7-2	-	TRBJ2-2	TRBD1	CASSSPGTGNTGELFF	TGTGCCAGCAGCTCCCCCGGGACAGGGAACACCGGGGAGCTGTTTTTT
TRBV6-5	-	TRBJ1-2	-	CASRADRSYGYTF	TGTGCCAGCAGAGCCGACAGGAGTTATGGCTACACCTTC
TRBV5-1	once	TRBJ2-4	TRBD2	CASSLASGGAHQNIQYF	TGCGCCAGCAGCTTGGCGTCCGGGGGGGCCCACCAGAACATTCAGTACTTC
TRBV5-1	few	TRBJ2-3	-	CASTPGDGTDTQYF	TGCGCCAGCACTCCGGGGGACGGAACAGATACGCAGTATTTT
TRBV6-5	-	TRBJ2-3	-	CASSYGALSATIHF	TGTGCCAGCAGTTACGGAGCGCTCTCCGCCACCATCCATTTT
TRBV19	few	TRBJ1-4	TRBD1	CASSIDRGREKLFF	TGTGCCAGTAGTATCGACAGGGGGCGTGAAAAACTGTTTTTT
TRBV4-1	-	TRBJ2-5	-	CASSQFAYQETQYF	TGCGCCAGCAGCCAATTTGCGTACCAAGAGACCCAGTACTTC
TRBV7-2	-	TRBJ2-7	-	CASSFYETGNYEQYF	TGTGCCAGCAGCTTTTACGAGACAGGAAATTACGAGCAGTACTTC
TRBV18	-	TRBJ2-1	-	CASSPAVDEQFF	TGTGCCAGCTCACCCGCAGTTGATGAGCAGTTCTTC
TRBV27	-	TRBJ1-1	TRBD1	CASSPRTGNTEAFF	TGTGCCAGCAGTCCCAGGACAGGGAACACTGAAGCTTTCTTT
TRBV2	-	TRBJ1-2	-	CASSYQPQTDYGGYGYTF	TGTGCCAGCAGTTACCAGCCTCAGACGGACTACGGGGGCTATGGCTACACCTTC
TRBV25-1	-	TRBJ1-3	-	CASSAGEQGNTIYF	TGTGCCAGCAGTGCAGGGGAACAGGGAAACACCATATATTTT
TRBV19	-	TRBJ1-3	-	CASSIREIGNTIYF	TGTGCCAGTAGTATCCGGGAAATCGGAAACACCATATATTTT
TRBV7-8	-	TRBJ1-5	-	CASSSTGILNQPQHF	TGTGCCAGCAGTTCGACAGGAATTTTAAATCAGCCCCAGCATTTT
TRBV7-3	few	TRBJ1-1	-	CASSFQKNTEAFF	TGTGCCAGCAGCTTCCAGAAGAACACTGAAGCTTTCTTT
TRBV2	-	TRBJ2-7	TRBD1	CASSSTQRLRDRTYEQYF	TGTGCCAGCAGTTCCACCCAGCGTCTCCGGGACAGAACTTACGAGCAGTACTTC
TRBV6-1	-	TRBJ1-2	-	CASSEVRENYGYTF	TGTGCCAGCAGTGAAGTTCGGGAAAACTATGGCTACACCTTC
TRBV7-2	-	TRBJ2-2	TRBD2	CASSLTTGGNSGELFF	TGTGCCAGCAGCCTGACCACCGGGGGGAACTCCGGGGAGCTGTTTTTT
TRBV4-3	-	TRBJ2-1	TRBD2	CASSQALAGNEQFF	TGCGCCAGCAGCCAAGCACTAGCGGGCAATGAGCAGTTCTTC
TRBV18	-	TRBJ1-5	-	CASSPQGGNQPQHF	TGTGCCAGCTCACCACAGGGGGGCAATCAGCCCCAGCATTTT
TRBV9	-	TRBJ2-3	TRBD2	CASSVGSRGAPADTQYF	TGTGCCAGCAGCGTAGGTTCGCGGGGGGCCCCCGCAGATACGCAGTATTTT
TRBV2	-	TRBJ2-1	-	CARGRGAYNEQFF	TGTGCCAGGGGGAGGGGGGCCTACAATGAGCAGTTCTTC
TRBV9	-	TRBJ2-5	TRBD1	CASSSRTGQETQYF	TGTGCCAGCAGCTCCCGGACAGGCCAAGAGACCCAGTACTTC
TRBV30	-	TRBJ2-4	-	CAWGGSGMDIQYF	TGTGCCTGGGGGGGATCAGGGATGGACATTCAGTACTTC
TRBV2	many	TRBJ1-2	-	CASSDPRGYYGYTF	TGTGCCAGCAGTGACCCCAGGGGATACTATGGCTACACCTTC
TRBV6-5	-	TRBJ2-1	-	CASRADRVPNEQFF	TGTGCCAGCAGAGCCGACAGAGTACCAAATGAGCAGTTCTTC
TRBV24-1	-	TRBJ2-5	TRBD1	CATSGGLGTGWIGETQYF	TGTGCCACCAGTGGTGGCCTTGGGACAGGGTGGATTGGTGAGACCCAGTACTTC
TRBV5-5	-	TRBJ1-3	-	CASSLDFRSQGNTIYF	TGTGCCAGCAGCTTGGATTTCCGGAGTCAGGGAAACACCATATATTTT
TRBV27	few	TRBJ2-1	TRBD1	CASSFLRDREDEQFF	TGTGCCAGCAGTTTTCTCCGGGACAGGGAGGATGAGCAGTTCTTC
TRBV6-5	once	TRBJ2-2	-	CASSWTDQVGELFF	TGTGCCAGCAGTTGGACAGATCAAGTGGGGGAGCTGTTTTTT
TRBV11-2	-	TRBJ2-1	TRBD2	CASSFTGTTEFF	TGTGCCAGCAGTTTCACCGGGACTACAGAGTTCTTC
TRBV6-5	-	TRBJ1-3	-	CAAQARGLNTIYF	TGTGCCGCGCAGGCCAGGGGATTGAACACCATATATTTT
TRBV27	-	TRBJ2-3	TRBD2	CASSFHLADTDTQYF	TGTGCCAGCAGTTTTCACCTAGCGGACACAGATACGCAGTATTTT
TRBV5-1	once	TRBJ1-2	TRBD1	CASSSQPGQGVYGYTF	TGCGCCAGCAGCTCACAACCGGGACAGGGTGTTTATGGCTACACCTTC
TRBV7-6	-	TRBJ1-3	TRBD1	CASSFLPRDRVTDTIYF	TGTGCCAGCAGCTTTTTACCCCGGGACAGGGTTACGGACACCATATATTTT
TRBV6-5	-	TRBJ1-4	-	CASSYSGRTNEKLFF	TGTGCCAGCAGTTACTCGGGCAGGACTAATGAAAAACTGTTTTTT
TRBV6-5	-	TRBJ1-5	TRBD1	CASSFGQGGQPQHF	TGTGCCAGCAGTTTCGGACAGGGTGGACAGCCCCAGCATTTT
TRBV4-1	-	TRBJ2-3	TRBD1	CASSHQQGAADTQYF	TGCGCCAGCAGCCATCAACAGGGGGCCGCGGATACGCAGTATTTT
TRBV7-6	-	TRBJ2-2	-	CASSPGLSTGELFF	TGTGCCAGCAGCCCGGGACTTTCCACCGGGGAGCTGTTTTTT
TRBV5-1	-	TRBJ1-3	-	CASSPTGSSGNTIYF	TGCGCCAGCAGCCCGACCGGGTCCTCTGGAAACACCATATATTTT
TRBV3-1/TRBV3-2	once	TRBJ1-5	-	CASSQGDQPQHF	TGTGCCAGCAGCCAAGGAGATCAGCCCCAGCATTTT
TRBV19	few	TRBJ1-5	-	CASNTGHNQPQHF	TGTGCCAGTAATACAGGACACAATCAGCCCCAGCATTTT